The T cell receptor beta chain described here comes from a study of T cells in Graves' hyperthyroidism and ophthalmopathy. This clonotype was observed a handful of times. Amplified regions were TCR beta CDR3 sequences from RNA transcripts. The HTBI primer set served for first-round RT-PCR of the TCR CDR3. TCRdb processed the multiplex PCR reads anew with MiXCR; each CDR3 protein has one entry. Of roughly 400,000 distinct CDR3 sequences in the sample, about an eighth were seen once. V gave up 5 bases and J gave up 0 bases, with 11 bases separating them. Germline CDR1 and CDR2: SGHNT and YENEEA. The length of the CDR3 is 15 residues.

The chain has TRBV11-3 and TRBJ2-1; D possibly corresponds to TRBD1 (5 bases). The source of this sequence is a man aged 50 or older with Graves' ophthalmopathy. Sequenced input: blood. The CDR3 sequence is CASSQQGYSYNEQFF. CDR3 coding DNA: TGTGCCAGCAGCCAGCAGGGCTACTCCTACAATGAGCAGTTCTTC.